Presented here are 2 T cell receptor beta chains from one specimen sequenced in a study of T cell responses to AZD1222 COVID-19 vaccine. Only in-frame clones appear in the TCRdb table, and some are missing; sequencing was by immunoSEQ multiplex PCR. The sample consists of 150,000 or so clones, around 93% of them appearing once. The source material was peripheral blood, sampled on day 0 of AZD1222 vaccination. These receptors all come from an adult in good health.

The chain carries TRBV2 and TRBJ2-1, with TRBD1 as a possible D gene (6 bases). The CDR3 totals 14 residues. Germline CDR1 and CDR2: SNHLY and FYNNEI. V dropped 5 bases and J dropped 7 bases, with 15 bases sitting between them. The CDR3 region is CASSSYYRDNEQFF. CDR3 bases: TGTGCCAGCAGTTCCTATTACAGGGATAATGAGCAGTTCTTC. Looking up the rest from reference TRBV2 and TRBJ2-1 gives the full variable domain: EPEVTQTPSHQVTQMGQEVILRCVPISNHLYFYWYRQILGQKVEFLVSFYNNEISEKSEIFDDQFSVERPDGSNFTLKIRSTKLEDSAMYFCASSSYYRDNEQFFGPGTRLTVL.

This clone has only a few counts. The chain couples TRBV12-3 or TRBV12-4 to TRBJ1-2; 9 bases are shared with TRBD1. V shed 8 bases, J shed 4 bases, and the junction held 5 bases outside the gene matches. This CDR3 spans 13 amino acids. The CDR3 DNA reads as TGTGCCAGCGGGGACAGGGTGGGCTATGGCTACACCTTC. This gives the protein CASGDRVGYGYTF.